This T cell receptor (beta chain) was captured by sequencing in a study of cytomegalovirus exposure and HLA in healthy donors. In the PCR, 60 Vbeta and 13 Jbeta primers were used. Libraries were prepared by immunoSEQ multiplex PCR; TCRdb keeps only in-frame clonotypes and omits some of them. The table lists some 150,000 clones, roughly four fifths of them singletons, with 9.5% to 12% in the top ten. Germline CDR1 and CDR2: SGHDN and FVKESK. The CDR3 sequence is 14 residues long. The junction had 6 bases not matched to a gene; V was cut back by 5 bases and J by 6 bases. The chain recombines TRBV14 with TRBJ2-2; 7 bases are a match to TRBD1. Sequencing was done on a sample of PBMCs. This sequence originates from a man aged 45-65 years in good health and CMV-seropositive. The CDR3 loop reads CASSLRTGPGELFF. The CDR3 nucleotides read TGTGCCAGCAGCTTACGGACAGGCCCCGGGGAGCTGTTTTTT.